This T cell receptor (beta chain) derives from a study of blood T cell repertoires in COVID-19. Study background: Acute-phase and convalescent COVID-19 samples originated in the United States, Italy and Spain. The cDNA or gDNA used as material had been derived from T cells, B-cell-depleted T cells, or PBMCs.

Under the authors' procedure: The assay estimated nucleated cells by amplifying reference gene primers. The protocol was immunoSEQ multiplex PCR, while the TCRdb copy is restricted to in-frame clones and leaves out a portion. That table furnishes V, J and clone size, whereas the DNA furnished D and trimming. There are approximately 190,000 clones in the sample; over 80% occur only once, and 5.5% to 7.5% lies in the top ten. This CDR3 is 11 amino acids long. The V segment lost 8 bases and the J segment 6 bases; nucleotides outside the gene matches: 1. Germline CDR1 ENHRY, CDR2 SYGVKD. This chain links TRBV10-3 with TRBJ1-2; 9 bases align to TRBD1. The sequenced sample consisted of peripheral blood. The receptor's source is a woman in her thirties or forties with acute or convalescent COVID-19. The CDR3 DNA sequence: TGTGCCATCGACAGGGGGAATGGCTACACCTTC. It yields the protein CAIDRGNGYTF.